This TCR beta chain is from a study of shared clonotypes between healthy human individuals. Study-level findings and limits: It was the few donors that limited the genetic and exposure-history diversity represented.

On this clone itself: The antigen is unknown.

Once extracted for a subset, genomic DNA was divided evenly among several immunoSEQ plates. Clones were read by immunoSEQ multiplex PCR, and TCRdb kept only the in-frame ones, dropping some. The data show 450,000 to 550,000 clones, 79% seen once. Germline assignment: CDR1 SGDLS and CDR2 YYNGEE. The CDR3 spans 15 residues. V lost 4 bases and J lost 7; bases outside the gene matches: 13. Adult donors, all healthy and HIV-negative, had no recent acute infections or vaccinations. Approximately 95 million PBMCs went into genomic DNA for unsorted samples. The sample was PBMCs. The clonotype was recovered from a woman aged 40 to 50 in good health. Some clones in this sample may be carry-over from other donors' samples. The chain joins TRBV9 to TRBJ2-7; 8 nucleotides match TRBD2. The CDR3 DNA reads TGTGCCAGCAGCCCCTTAGCGGGGACTGGAGGGGAGCAGTACTTC. Its protein is CASSPLAGTGGEQYF.